A single sample is the source of the 23 T cell receptor beta chains below, sequenced in a study of T cell clones after liver transplantation. Data came from immunoSEQ multiplex PCR; TCRdb stores just in-frame clones and leaves some out. The data hold around 60,000 clones, with 70% to 80% observed a single time. Sample: CD4+ T cells from blood, taken before liver transplant. Source of these receptors: a human donor who received a liver transplant.

This chain links TRBV25-1 with TRBJ1-4; TRBD1 aligns across 12 bases. This CDR3 region has 17 residues. V shed 5 bases and J 0 bases; nucleotides not matched to a gene: 4. Germline-derived CDR1 and CDR2 are MGHDK and SYGVNS. CDR3 protein: CASSPGTGGATNEKLFF. CDR3 coding DNA: TGTGCCAGCAGTCCAGGGACAGGGGGCGCAACTAATGAAAAACTGTTTTTT.

The chain recombines TRBV28 with TRBJ1-2; perhaps TRBD1 as D (6 bases). Germline V gene lookup returns CDR1 MDHEN and CDR2 SYDVKM. This CDR3 is built from 16 residues. Trimming stripped 5 bases from V and 0 bases from J, with 16 bases between. The CDR3 loop reads CASSPPLRQANYGYTF. For the CDR3, the DNA is TGTGCCAGCAGTCCTCCTCTTAGACAGGCTAACTATGGCTACACCTTC.

The J gene is TRBJ1-2, the V gene TRBV15; tentatively, D is TRBD1 (6 bases). V shed 7 bases and J shed 3 bases, with 18 bases lying between them. CDR3 length equals 15 residues. The V gene's germline CDR1 is LNHNV and CDR2 YYDKDF (reference sequence). This CDR3 reads CATKFLAGADYGYTF. In DNA, the CDR3 is TGTGCCACCAAATTCCTGGCGGGGGCAGACTATGGCTACACCTTC.

The chain recombines TRBV6-5 with TRBJ1-2, with D possibly being TRBD1 (5 bases). The CDR3 has 13 residues. Trimming pared 7 bases from V and 2 bases from J, leaving 11 bases between. Germline loops: CDR1 MNHEY, CDR2 SVGAGI. The CDR3 loop reads CASNPTGNYGYTF. In nucleotides, the CDR3 is TGTGCCAGCAACCCTACAGGAAACTATGGCTACACCTTC.

The genes are TRBV6-6 and TRBJ2-2; the match to TRBD1 covers 8 bases. The ends lost 11 bases at V and 1 base at J; junction bases unmatched: 12. Germline CDR1 reads MNHNY; CDR2 reads SVGAGI (reference sequence). CDR3 length: 16 amino acids. In DNA, the CDR3 is TGTGCCCATAAAGGTTCCGGGACAGGGAACACCGGGGAGCTGTTTTTT. Its protein product is CAHKGSGTGNTGELFF.

The chain employs TRBV7-9 and TRBJ2-5, with 7 positions matching TRBD2. The CDR3 loop spans 16 amino acids. The trim removed 1 base at V and 5 bases at J, leaving 10 bases unmatched. Germline V gene data show CDR1 as SEHNR and CDR2 as FQNEAQ (reference sequence). For the CDR3, the DNA is TGTGCCAGCAGCTTAGATTTGCGGGGGAGTGGTGAGACCCAGTACTTC. This encodes CASSLDLRGSGETQYF.

The CDR3 region is CALAGRKSSYEQYF. As DNA, the CDR3 is TGTGCCTTAGCGGGGAGGAAAAGCTCCTACGAGCAGTACTTC. The J gene is TRBJ2-7, the V gene TRBV30; 8 bases are a match to TRBD2. Germline V CDR1 and CDR2: GTSNPN, SVGIG (reference sequence). Trimming cost V 7 bases and J 0 bases; bases outside gene matches: 8. The CDR3 has 14 residues. Full variable domain (outside the CDR3, taken from reference TRBV30 and TRBJ2-7): SQTIHQWPATLVQPVGSPLSLECTVEGTSNPNLYWYRQAAGRGLQLLFYSVGIGQISSEVPQNLSASRPQDRQFILSSKKLLLSDSGFYLCALAGRKSSYEQYFGPGTRLTVT.

In its sample, this clone was seen a few times. The chain combines TRBV5-1 with TRBJ1-4; D may be TRBD1 (6 bases). The CDR3 has 16 residues. Trimming took off 2 bases at V and 2 bases at J, with 13 bases between the two ends. CDR1 is SGHRS, CDR2 YFSETQ, per germline. The CDR3 DNA sequence: TGCGCCAGCAGCTTAACCACAGGGTCGACTAATGAAAAACTGTTTTTT. This sequence encodes CASSLTTGSTNEKLFF.

The chain carries TRBV5-1 and TRBJ1-1, with 11 bases that match TRBD1. Germline loops: CDR1 SGHRS, CDR2 YFSETQ. The CDR3 sequence is 15 residues long. V gave up 1 base and J gave up 4 bases; unmatched junction bases: 3. This CDR3 reads CASSLTGTGGTEAFF. CDR3 DNA: TGCGCCAGCAGCTTGACTGGGACAGGGGGCACTGAAGCTTTCTTT.

This clone is a singleton in its sample. The gene calls are TRBV5-4 and TRBJ1-2; possibly TRBD1 for D (5 bases). Germline V gives CDR1 SGHNT, CDR2 YYREEE (reference sequence). V dropped 5 bases and J dropped 5 bases, with 13 bases sitting between them. The CDR3 spans 13 residues. The CDR3 loop reads CASRPAGRYGYTF. In nucleotides, the CDR3 is TGTGCCAGCAGACCCGCAGGGCGTTATGGCTACACCTTC.

V is TRBV30 and J is TRBJ1-4; D possibly corresponds to TRBD1 (5 bases). The germline V and J ends were trimmed by 8 bases and 3 bases, with 13 bases remaining between them. The CDR3 has 13 residues. Germline values: CDR1 GTSNPN, CDR2 SVGIG (reference sequence). CDR3 in amino acids: CATPGNPNEKLFF. In nucleotides, the CDR3 is TGTGCCACCCCAGGGAATCCTAATGAAAAACTGTTTTTT.

V and J are TRBV6-1 and TRBJ2-7, with TRBD2 matching over 7 bases. Trimming cost V 10 bases and J 3 bases; bases outside gene matches: 3. The germline CDR1 and CDR2 sequences are MNHNS and SASEGT. This CDR3 has 11 amino acids. DNA for the CDR3: TGTGCCAACGGCGGGGGCTACGAGCAGTACTTC. Protein: CANGGGYEQYF.

The chain recombines TRBV30 with TRBJ2-7, with D possibly TRBD1 on 5 matching bases. This CDR3 contains 12 residues. The germline V and J ends were trimmed by 4 bases and 3 bases, with 10 bases remaining between them. CDR1 and CDR2 (germline): GTSNPN, SVGIG (reference sequence). DNA for the CDR3: TGTGCCTGGAAGTCAGGGCTCTACGAGCAGTACTTC. Translation: CAWKSGLYEQYF.

This clone has a count of ten or more. V gene TRBV29-1 combines with J gene TRBJ1-4; 8 bases map to TRBD1. With 8 bases clipped from V and 2 bases from J, the junction kept 10 bases outside the gene matches. Germline CDR1 and CDR2: SQVTM and ANQGSEA. The CDR3 has 15 residues. CDR3 in DNA: TGCAGCATCCGGACAGGGTGGCCCACTAATGAAAAACTGTTTTTT. This translates into CSIRTGWPTNEKLFF.

This chain connects TRBV29-1 to TRBJ2-3; 8 nucleotides line up with TRBD2. CDR3 size: 13 residues. Trimming took 6 bases from V and 3 from J; bases not matched to a gene: 5. Germline-derived CDR1 and CDR2 are SQVTM and ANQGSEA. The CDR3 coding sequence is TGCAGCGTCCCGGGACTAGGGACAGATACGCAGTATTTT. This gives the protein CSVPGLGTDTQYF.

This chain links TRBV5-4 with TRBJ2-3; weak D call: TRBD2 (5 bases). CDR1 and CDR2 from the germline V gene are SGHNT and YYREEE (reference sequence). The CDR3 loop spans 15 amino acids. V was shortened by 0 bases and J by 3 bases, with 11 bases between the two germline ends. The CDR3 sequence: CASSLAREGTDTQYF. The CDR3, as DNA: TGTGCCAGCAGCTTGGCTCGTGAGGGAACAGATACGCAGTATTTT.

The genes are TRBV7-2 and TRBJ2-7; the D gene is possibly TRBD2 (5 bases). The ends were cut back, 5 bases at V and 3 bases at J, with 11 bases in the middle. Germline V gene sequence: CDR1 SGHTA, CDR2 FQGNSA. The CDR3 sequence is 13 residues long. CDR3 residues: CASSRPGIYEQYF. In DNA form, the CDR3 reads TGTGCCAGCAGCCGCCCCGGGATCTACGAGCAGTACTTC.

This clone has more than one count but fewer than ten. J is TRBJ1-2 and V is TRBV19; D unresolved. V lost 5 bases and J lost 4, with 14 bases in between. The CDR3 sequence is 14 residues long. Germline values: CDR1 LNHDA, CDR2 SQIVND (reference sequence). The CDR3 DNA sequence: TGTGCCAGTAGTTCTTTGCAGGCACCCTATGGCTACACCTTC. Its translation is CASSSLQAPYGYTF.

The J gene is TRBJ2-1, the V gene TRBV10-1; 8 bases line up with TRBD1. Looked up from germline, CDR1 is WNHNN and CDR2 is SYGVQD (reference sequence). V lost 0 bases, J lost 5 bases, and 9 bases stayed unmatched. There are 17 residues in the CDR3. DNA for the CDR3: TGCGCCAGCAGTGAGTCCCCGGGACAGGTGGACGACAATGAGCAGTTCTTC. Translation gives CASSESPGQVDDNEQFF.

The chain has TRBV19 and TRBJ2-7; 9 nucleotides line up with TRBD1. CDR1 and CDR2 (germline): LNHDA, SQIVND (reference sequence). The ends lost 4 bases at V and 2 bases at J; junction bases unmatched: 3. The CDR3 runs 14 residues. The CDR3 region has the DNA TGTGCCAGTAGTAAGGGACAGGGTACCTACGAGCAGTACTTC. Its translation is CASSKGQGTYEQYF.

The sample holds one count of this clone. The chain joins TRBV27 to TRBJ1-5; TRBD1 aligns across 12 bases. CDR1 MNHEY and CDR2 SMNVEV come from the germline V gene (reference sequence). This CDR3 is built from 14 residues. J gave up 5 bases and V 6 bases, and 2 bases lay outside the gene matches. Here the CDR3 reads CASRGQGAYQPQHF. The CDR3 DNA reads TGTGCCAGCAGGGGACAGGGGGCATATCAGCCCCAGCATTTT.

The chain employs TRBV7-2 and TRBJ2-2; 8 nucleotides match TRBD1. Germline trimming cut 8 bases from V and 4 bases from J; bases unmatched to any gene: 9. The germline gives CDR1 SGHTA, CDR2 FQGNSA. The CDR3 spans 15 residues. For the CDR3, the DNA is TGTGCCAGCGGGCCGGACAGGGCGGGCACCGGGGAGCTGTTTTTT. Its protein product is CASGPDRAGTGELFF.

The chain couples TRBV25-1 to TRBJ1-1; D remains ambiguous. The CDR3 extends over 13 amino acids. The germline V gene has CDR1 MGHDK and CDR2 SYGVNS. V was trimmed by 5 bases and J by 2 bases, leaving 9 bases between them. As DNA, the CDR3 is TGTGCCAGCAGTTCGACACATAACACTGAAGCTTTCTTT. This codes for CASSSTHNTEAFF.